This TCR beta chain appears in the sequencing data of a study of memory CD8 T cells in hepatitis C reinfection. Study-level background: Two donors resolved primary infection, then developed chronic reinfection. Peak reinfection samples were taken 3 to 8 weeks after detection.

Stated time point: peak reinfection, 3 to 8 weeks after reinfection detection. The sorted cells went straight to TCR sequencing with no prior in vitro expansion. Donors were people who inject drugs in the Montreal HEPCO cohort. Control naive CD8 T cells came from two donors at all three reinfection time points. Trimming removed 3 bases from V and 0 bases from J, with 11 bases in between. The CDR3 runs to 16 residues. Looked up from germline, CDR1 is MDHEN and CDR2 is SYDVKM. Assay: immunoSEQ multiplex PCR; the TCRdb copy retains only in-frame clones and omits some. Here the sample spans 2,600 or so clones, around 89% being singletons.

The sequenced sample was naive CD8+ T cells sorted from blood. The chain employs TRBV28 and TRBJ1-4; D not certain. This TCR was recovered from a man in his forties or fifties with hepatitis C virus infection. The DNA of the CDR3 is TGTGCCAGCAGTTTTAGGCCAGCGGCAACTAATGAAAAACTGTTTTTT. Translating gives CASSFRPAATNEKLFF.